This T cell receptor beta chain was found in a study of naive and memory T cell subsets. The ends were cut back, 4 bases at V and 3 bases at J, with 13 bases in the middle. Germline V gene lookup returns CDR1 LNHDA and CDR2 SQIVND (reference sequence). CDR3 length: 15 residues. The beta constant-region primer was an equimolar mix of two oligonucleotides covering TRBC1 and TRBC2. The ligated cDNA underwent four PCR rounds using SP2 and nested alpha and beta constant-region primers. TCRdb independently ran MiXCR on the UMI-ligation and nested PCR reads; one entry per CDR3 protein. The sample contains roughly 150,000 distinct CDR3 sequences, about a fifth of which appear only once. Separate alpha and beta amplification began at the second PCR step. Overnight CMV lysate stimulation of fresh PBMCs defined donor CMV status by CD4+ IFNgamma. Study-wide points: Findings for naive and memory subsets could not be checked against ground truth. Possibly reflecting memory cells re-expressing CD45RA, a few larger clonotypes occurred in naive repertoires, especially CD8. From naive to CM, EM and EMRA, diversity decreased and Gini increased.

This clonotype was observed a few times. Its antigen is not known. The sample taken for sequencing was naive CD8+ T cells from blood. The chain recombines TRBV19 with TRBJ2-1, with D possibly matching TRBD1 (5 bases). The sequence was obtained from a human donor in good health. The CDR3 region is CASSRVPRGYNEQFF. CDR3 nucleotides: TGTGCCAGTAGTAGGGTTCCTAGGGGCTACAATGAGCAGTTCTTC.